These 9 T cell receptor beta chains were sequenced from one sample in a study of CD8 T cells in Susac syndrome. A quantity of about 0.45 to 1 ug RNA underwent reverse transcription using random hexamers. TCRdb passed the immunoSEQ multiplex PCR reads through MiXCR, listing each CDR3 protein once. The repertoire holds under 200,000 distinct CDR3 sequences, around nine tenths seen once, with 0.087% in the top ten. The sample was CD4+ T cells from PBMCs. The receptors originated from a human donor with Susac syndrome.

The chain uses TRBV5-6 and TRBJ2-1, with D possibly matching TRBD1 (6 bases). This CDR3 is 16 amino acids long. V lost 0 bases and J lost 5, with 15 bases in between. The germline V gene has CDR1 SGHDT and CDR2 YYEEEE. The CDR3 region is CASSLEPGALNNEQFF. For the CDR3, the DNA is TGTGCCAGCAGCTTGGAACCAGGGGCGTTAAACAATGAGCAGTTCTTC.

This CDR3 is CASNKLDLYNEQFF. The CDR3 nucleotides are TGTGCCAGCAACAAGTTAGATCTCTACAATGAGCAGTTCTTC. The chain combines TRBV9 with TRBJ2-1; no definite D call. The germline V gene has CDR1 SGDLS and CDR2 YYNGEE. The CDR3 is made up of 14 amino acids. Trimming took off 6 bases at V and 3 bases at J, with 13 bases between the two ends.

The genes are TRBV7-9 and TRBJ2-7; TRBD1 matches at 7 bases. V lost 1 base, J lost 6 bases, and 6 bases stayed unmatched. CDR1 and CDR2 from the germline V gene are SEHNR and FQNEAQ (reference sequence). The CDR3 has 14 amino acids. Here the CDR3 DNA reads TGTGCCAGCAGCTTAGATGAGGGGGCCCGCGAGCAGTACTTC. Protein product: CASSLDEGAREQYF.

This clonotype was counted only a few times. This sequence joins TRBV5-1 and TRBJ2-3; D might be TRBD1 or TRBD2, each matching 5 bases. The CDR3 loop spans 14 amino acids. CDR1 and CDR2 from the germline V gene are SGHRS and YFSETQ. Trimming stripped 6 bases from V and 6 bases from J, with 17 bases between. CDR3 sequence: CASTRTAGSDTQYF. DNA of the CDR3: TGCGCCAGCACCCGGACTGCAGGGAGCGATACGCAGTATTTT.

The chain is built from TRBV29-1 and TRBJ1-1; 7 bases agree with TRBD1. Germline V gene lookup returns CDR1 SQVTM and CDR2 ANQGSEA. The CDR3 extends over 12 amino acids. The J segment lost 11 bases and the V segment lost 4 bases, leaving 10 bases of the junction unmatched. The CDR3 here is CSVAGQNSKAFF. CDR3 in DNA: TGCAGCGTTGCGGGACAGAATTCTAAGGCTTTCTTT.

V is TRBV3-1 and J is TRBJ2-7, with a possible D match to TRBD1 (5 bases). The CDR3 is 14 amino acids. V lost 1 base and J 6 bases, leaving 13 bases between the germline ends. Germline V CDR1 and CDR2: LGHDT, YNNKEL (reference sequence). The CDR3 spells CASSQARRAGEQYF. DNA for the CDR3: TGTGCCAGCAGCCAAGCTCGCAGGGCTGGCGAGCAGTACTTC.

The rearrangement joins TRBV4-1 to TRBJ2-7, with 12 bases matching TRBD2. CDR1 is MGHRA and CDR2 is YSYEKL in the germline V gene. The CDR3 loop spans 15 amino acids. Trimming at V came to 3 bases and at J to 3 bases, leaving 3 bases not matched to a gene. The CDR3 sequence: CASSHPGLAGYEQYF. The CDR3 coding sequence is TGCGCCAGCAGCCACCCGGGACTAGCGGGCTACGAGCAGTACTTC.

The chain is built from TRBV5-8 and TRBJ1-2; 7 bases are a match to TRBD1. The CDR3 runs 14 residues. Trimming at V came to 2 bases and at J to 5 bases, leaving 6 bases not matched to a gene. Germline CDR1 and CDR2: SGHTS and YDEGEE. CDR3 protein: CASSFTYRGYGYTF. Written as DNA, the CDR3 is TGTGCCAGCAGCTTCACTTACAGGGGATATGGCTACACCTTC.

The chain employs TRBV30 and TRBJ2-6, with 9 bases that match TRBD1. V was pared by 1 base and J by 4 bases, with 5 bases of the junction left unmatched. The CDR3 loop spans 16 amino acids. Germline lookup yields CDR1 GTSNPN and CDR2 SVGIG (reference sequence). CDR3 sequence (DNA): TGTGCCTGGAGTGGGGACAGGGAGTCCGGGGCCAACGTCCTGACTTTC. It encodes CAWSGDRESGANVLTF.